Presented here are 24 T cell receptor beta chains from one specimen sequenced in a study of blood T cell repertoires in COVID-19. The assay was immunoSEQ multiplex PCR, and TCRdb's table has in-frame clones only and misses some. The table shows a few hundred thousand clones, with around 82% occurring only once. Source material: peripheral blood. The receptor source for this set is a human donor with COVID-19, enrolled during active disease. The donor label of this sample is uncertain.

Notes on this clone: The same CDR3 is also encoded by other DNA sequences in this sample. The J gene is TRBJ1-3, the V gene TRBV18, with TRBD1 matching over 7 bases. The V gene's germline CDR1 is KGHSH and CDR2 LQKENI. The CDR3 length is 15 residues. V was clipped by 3 bases and J by 0 bases; unmatched bases: 2. The CDR3: CASSPGTASGNTIYF. Written as DNA, the CDR3 is TGTGCCAGCTCACCGGGGACAGCCTCTGGAAACACCATATATTTT.

Remarks on this clone: In the same sample, other DNA sequences code for this CDR3. The gene calls are TRBV5-1 and TRBJ2-2; D uncertain. The germline V gene encodes CDR1 SGHRS and CDR2 YFSETQ. The V end lost 0 bases, the J end lost 0 bases, and 6 bases lay between the germline ends. This CDR3 spans 15 amino acids. CDR3 in amino acids: CASSLGVPNTGELFF. CDR3 in DNA: TGCGCCAGCAGCTTGGGCGTACCGAACACCGGGGAGCTGTTTTTT.

This chain connects TRBV29-1 to TRBJ1-2; 8 bases are a match to TRBD1. The length of the CDR3 is 12 residues. The J segment lost 6 bases and the V segment lost 5 bases, leaving 5 bases of the junction unmatched. Germline assignment: CDR1 SQVTM and CDR2 ANQGSEA. Written as DNA, the CDR3 is TGCAGCGTTCCGGACAGGGTGGATGGCTACACCTTC. It is translated as CSVPDRVDGYTF.

The genes are TRBV12-3 or TRBV12-4 and TRBJ2-7; D remains unclear. Trimming shortened V by 3 bases and J by 5 bases, and 5 bases separated the two germline ends. The CDR3 is 11 amino acids. The CDR3 region is CASSFNHEQYF. The CDR3, as DNA: TGTGCCAGCAGTTTTAATCACGAGCAGTACTTC.

The chain joins TRBV25-1 to TRBJ1-2, with TRBD1 identical over 8 bases. CDR1 MGHDK and CDR2 SYGVNS come from the germline V gene. V lost 8 bases to trimming and J lost 0 bases; unmatched junction nucleotides: 2. This CDR3 has 13 residues. The CDR3 loop reads CASLQGANYGYTF. The CDR3 DNA follows: TGTGCCAGCTTACAGGGGGCTAACTATGGCTACACCTTC.

The chain joins TRBV5-1 to TRBJ1-6; TRBD1 is a possible D gene (5 bases). The V gene lost 4 bases and the J gene lost 10 bases, with 21 bases spanning the gap. The CDR3 is made up of 16 amino acids. Germline assignment: CDR1 SGHRS and CDR2 YFSETQ. CDR3 in DNA: TGCGCCAGCAGCGCGGCTACCGGGACTGTTCGGTCACCCCTCCACTTT. Encoded protein: CASSAATGTVRSPLHF.

The table lists this clone with a count of one. Other DNA sequences of this sample code for an identical CDR3. The chain combines TRBV19 with TRBJ2-7; D is possibly TRBD2 (6 bases). Deletions cut 2 bases from V and 0 bases from J, with 11 bases between. The CDR3 has 15 residues. Germline V lookup: CDR1 LNHDA, CDR2 SQIVND (reference sequence). CDR3 amino acids: CASSILRDSSYEQYF. Written as DNA, the CDR3 is TGTGCCAGTAGTATATTGCGGGATAGCTCCTACGAGCAGTACTTC.

The CDR3 nucleotides are TGTGCCAGCAGCAGGACTAGGGGTAACACCGGGGAGCTGTTTTTT. Residues: CASSRTRGNTGELFF. This chain joins TRBV7-3 and TRBJ2-2; 7 nucleotides line up with TRBD2. The V gene's germline CDR1 is SGHTA and CDR2 FQGTGA. This CDR3 region has 15 residues. V dropped 5 bases and J dropped 2; count of bases not matched to a gene: 5. The full variable domain, completed using reference TRBV7-3 and TRBJ2-2, is GAGVSQTPSNKVTEKGKYVELRCDPISGHTALYWYRQSLGQGPEFLIYFQGTGAADDSGLPNDRFFAVRPEGSVSTLKIQRTERGDSAVYLCASSRTRGNTGELFFGEGSRLTVL.

The chain employs TRBV2 and TRBJ2-7; D is possibly TRBD2 (5 bases). The CDR3 consists of 13 residues. From germline, CDR1 is SNHLY and CDR2 FYNNEI. With 4 bases removed from V and 5 bases from J, the gap between germline ends came to 12 bases. DNA for the CDR3: TGTGCCAGCAGTGGTGGAGGTTACCACGAGCAGTACTTC. This codes for CASSGGGYHEQYF.

This clone was seen a handful of times. The chain employs TRBV7-2 and TRBJ1-6, with no clear D. V dropped 3 bases and J dropped 9 bases, with 3 bases sitting between them. CDR3 length: 11 amino acids. Germline CDR1 is SGHTA and CDR2 is FQGNSA. The CDR3 DNA sequence: TGTGCCAGCAGCTTTAGTTCACCCCTCCACTTT. Translation: CASSFSSPLHF.

The chain joins TRBV28 to TRBJ1-5; 7 nucleotides line up with TRBD1. The CDR3 sequence is 15 residues long. From germline, CDR1 is MDHEN and CDR2 SYDVKM. The J segment lost 9 bases and the V segment lost 5 bases, leaving 13 bases of the junction unmatched. CDR3 loop: CASSRQTGSVPPQHF. CDR3 DNA sequence: TGTGCCAGCAGTCGACAGACAGGGTCAGTTCCGCCCCAGCATTTT.

The chain joins TRBV5-6 to TRBJ1-1, with a weak D call TRBD1 (6 bases). V was cut by 7 bases and J by 4 bases, with 17 bases left in between. The CDR3 has 14 residues. Germline V CDR1 and CDR2: SGHDT, YYEEEE. In DNA form, the CDR3 reads TGTGCCAGCGTGGCGGGGGGCGAGGGCACTGAAGCTTTCTTT. Translating it yields CASVAGGEGTEAFF.

The rearrangement links TRBV6-1 to TRBJ2-5; no definite D call. CDR1 is MNHNS, CDR2 SASEGT, per germline. V dropped 1 base and J dropped 1 base, with 7 bases sitting between them. CDR3 length: 14 residues. CDR3 bases: TGTGCCAGCAGTGAAGGGGCAGTCCAAGAGACCCAGTACTTC. Translation gives CASSEGAVQETQYF.

The J gene is TRBJ2-7, the V gene TRBV10-1; 8 nucleotides agree with TRBD2. The germline gives CDR1 WNHNN, CDR2 SYGVQD (reference sequence). The J segment lost 11 bases and the V segment lost 8 bases, leaving 8 bases of the junction unmatched. This CDR3 is 11 amino acids long. For the CDR3, the DNA is TGCGCCAGCTCCGGGGGGGCTGAGGAGTACTTC. Translation: CASSGGAEEYF.

The chain is built from TRBV29-1 and TRBJ1-2; 9 nucleotides agree with TRBD1. Germline CDR1 SQVTM, CDR2 ANQGSEA. V trimming: 7 bases; J trimming: 8 bases; junction bases outside the gene matches: 5. This CDR3 spans 11 amino acids. The CDR3 DNA reads as TGCAGCGCCGGGGACAGGGACGGCTACACCTTC. Protein product: CSAGDRDGYTF. Full variable domain (missing parts from reference TRBV29-1 and TRBJ1-2): SAVISQKPSRDICQRGTSLTIQCQVDSQVTMMFWYRQQPGQSLTLIATANQGSEATYESGFVIDKFPISRPNLTFSTLTVSNMSPEDSSIYLCSAGDRDGYTFGSGTRLTVV.

The rearrangement joins TRBV19 to TRBJ2-5; the D gene is possibly TRBD2 (7 bases). The CDR3 is 15 amino acids. CDR1 is LNHDA and CDR2 is SQIVND in the germline V gene (reference sequence). V gave up 6 bases and J gave up 0 bases, with 14 bases separating them. CDR3 sequence (DNA): TGTGCCAGTAGCAACAGGGAGGGGTACCAAGAGACCCAGTACTTC. Protein: CASSNREGYQETQYF.

The chain carries TRBV18 and TRBJ2-7; 7 bases fit TRBD1. V shed 3 bases, J shed 0 bases, and the junction held 2 bases outside the gene matches. CDR3 size: 14 residues. Germline V gene lookup returns CDR1 KGHSH and CDR2 LQKENI. Here the CDR3 DNA reads TGTGCCAGCTCACCGGGGGACAGCTCCTACGAGCAGTACTTC. This codes for CASSPGDSSYEQYF. The full variable domain, rest sourced from reference TRBV18 and TRBJ2-7, is NAGVMQNPRHLVRRRGQEARLRCSPMKGHSHVYWYRQLPEEGLKFMVYLQKENIIDESGMPKERFSAEFPKEGPSILRIQQVVRGDSAAYFCASSPGDSSYEQYFGPGTRLTVT.

The rearrangement links TRBV11-2 to TRBJ1-1; unclear D gene. V was shortened by 5 bases and J by 2 bases, with 21 bases between the two germline ends. In germline, CDR1 is SGHAT, CDR2 FQNNGV. This CDR3 comprises 17 residues. The CDR3 spells CASSPLIGRVSNTEAFF. The CDR3 region has the DNA TGTGCCAGCAGCCCACTCATAGGGCGGGTTAGCAACACTGAAGCTTTCTTT.

The chain employs TRBV20-1 and TRBJ1-1; 9 nucleotides agree with TRBD1. The CDR3 has 14 amino acids. The germline CDR1 and CDR2 sequences are DFQATT and SNEGSKA (reference sequence). After removal of 3 bases from V and 3 bases from J, the junction contained 5 bases not matched to a gene. The CDR3 sequence: CSASRQGGHTEAFF. In nucleotides, the CDR3 is TGCAGTGCTAGTCGACAGGGGGGTCACACTGAAGCTTTCTTT.

The chain couples TRBV15 to TRBJ2-2; the match to TRBD1 covers 9 bases. This CDR3 is 17 amino acids long. After removal of 1 base from V and 4 bases from J, the junction contained 7 bases not matched to a gene. The germline V gene encodes CDR1 LNHNV and CDR2 YYDKDF (reference sequence). The chain's CDR3 is CATSRALGTGITGELFF. CDR3 nucleotide sequence: TGTGCCACCAGCAGAGCTTTAGGGACAGGGATCACCGGGGAGCTGTTTTTT.

This clone has more than one count but fewer than ten. The chain recombines TRBV7-2 with TRBJ2-7; D not certain. V dropped 3 bases and J dropped 2 bases, with 14 bases sitting between them. Germline CDR1 reads SGHTA; CDR2 reads FQGNSA. This CDR3 spans 15 amino acids. The CDR3 DNA follows: TGTGCCAGCAGCTTTTTCAGAGGTTACGCCTACGAGCAGTACTTC. Translation gives CASSFFRGYAYEQYF.

The rearrangement uses TRBV4-3 and TRBJ1-3; TRBD1 aligns across 7 bases. There are 16 residues in the CDR3. Unmatched junction bases numbered 8, after V lost 0 bases and J lost 6 bases. Germline-derived CDR1 and CDR2 are LGHNA and YSLEER. CDR3 sequence: CASSQDAGGYLNTIYF. The CDR3 DNA reads TGCGCCAGCAGCCAAGACGCAGGGGGATATTTAAACACCATATATTTT.

The V call is TRBV28, the J call TRBJ1-5; possibly TRBD1 for D (5 bases). The V end lost 4 bases, the J end lost 0 bases, and 22 bases lay between the germline ends. CDR1 and CDR2 from the germline V gene are MDHEN and SYDVKM. CDR3 length: 19 residues. The CDR3 sequence is CASSWEPGGAVDSNQPQHF. Written as DNA, the CDR3 is TGTGCCAGCAGTTGGGAGCCCGGCGGGGCAGTAGATAGCAATCAGCCCCAGCATTTT.

This clone was counted a few times. The chain couples TRBV6-5 to TRBJ1-2, with a possible D match to TRBD1 (6 bases). This CDR3 spans 13 amino acids. The ends were cut back, 3 bases at V and 6 bases at J, with 11 bases in the middle. Germline CDR1 and CDR2: MNHEY and SVGAGI. The CDR3 sequence is CASSYRRGNGYTF. For the CDR3, the DNA is TGTGCCAGCAGTTATCGTAGGGGGAATGGCTACACCTTC.